These 28 T cell receptor beta chains were sequenced from one sample in a study of blood T cell repertoires in COVID-19. TCRdb's copy holds only in-frame clones and misses some; the assay was immunoSEQ multiplex PCR. The sample yields tens of thousands of clones, roughly 88% seen once. The sequenced sample was peripheral blood. The receptors were gathered from a human donor in a cohort sampled during active COVID-19.

CDR3 sequence: CASRQSGGGYEKLFF. The CDR3 coding sequence is TGTGCCAGCAGGCAATCAGGGGGCGGATACGAAAAACTGTTTTTT. The chain recombines TRBV7-9 with TRBJ1-4; TRBD1 matches at 8 bases. Looked up from germline, CDR1 is SEHNR and CDR2 is FQNEAQ (reference sequence). The CDR3 has 15 residues. The V segment lost 6 bases and the J segment 8 bases; nucleotides outside the gene matches: 11.

The J gene is TRBJ2-1, the V gene TRBV5-1; 13 bases match TRBD2. The CDR3 totals 22 residues. V dropped 4 bases and J dropped 1; count of bases not matched to a gene: 20. Germline CDR1 reads SGHRS; CDR2 reads YFSETQ. CDR3 in amino acids: CASSRGQPYKTSGGFSYNEQFF. Here the CDR3 DNA reads TGCGCCAGCAGCCGGGGACAGCCCTACAAGACTAGCGGGGGGTTTTCCTACAATGAGCAGTTCTTC.

This chain joins TRBV19 and TRBJ2-7; 10 nucleotides agree with TRBD1. The CDR3 loop spans 16 amino acids. CDR1 is LNHDA, CDR2 SQIVND, per germline (reference sequence). V shed 9 bases, J shed 0 bases, and the junction held 11 bases outside the gene matches. The chain's CDR3 is CASQRRDRGRSYEQYF. In DNA form, the CDR3 reads TGTGCCAGCCAGAGGCGAGACAGGGGGCGCTCCTACGAGCAGTACTTC. The full variable domain, with the rest looked up from reference TRBV19 and TRBJ2-7, is DGGITQSPKYLFRKEGQNVTLSCEQNLNHDAMYWYRQDPGQGLRLIYYSQIVNDFQKGDIAEGYSVSREKKESFPLTVTSAQKNPTAFYLCASQRRDRGRSYEQYFGPGTRLTVT.

The V gene is TRBV5-5, the J gene TRBJ2-7, with D tentatively TRBD2 (6 bases). There are 14 residues in the CDR3. Between the trimmed V and J ends, which lost 1 base and 2 bases, there was a span of 10 bases. Germline V gene data show CDR1 as SGHKS and CDR2 as YYEKEE (reference sequence). Here the CDR3 reads CASSLSAGPYEQYF. The CDR3 DNA sequence: TGTGCCAGCAGCTTGTCCGCGGGGCCCTACGAGCAGTACTTC. Full variable domain (rest looked up from reference TRBV5-5 and TRBJ2-7): DAGVTQSPTHLIKTRGQQVTLRCSPISGHKSVSWYQQVLGQGPQFIFQYYEKEERGRGNFPDRFSARQFPNYSSELNVNALLLGDSALYLCASSLSAGPYEQYFGPGTRLTVT.

CDR3 DNA: TGCGCCAGCAGCCAAGATTTCGCCGGAGGCAATCAGCCCCAGCATTTT. Translation gives CASSQDFAGGNQPQHF. The chain is built from TRBV4-3 and TRBJ1-5; D is undetermined. Trimming left V 0 bases short and J 2 bases short, with 11 bases between. Germline-derived CDR1 and CDR2 are LGHNA and YSLEER. CDR3 size: 16 residues.

In its sample, this clone was seen a few times. This rearrangement joins TRBV7-9 to TRBJ2-5; D is ambiguous. In germline, CDR1 is SEHNR, CDR2 FQNEAQ (reference sequence). The CDR3 spans 12 residues. Trimming took 11 bases from V and 3 from J, leaving 13 bases between them. The CDR3 bases are TGTGCCGACGACCTGGGCGAAGAGACCCAGTACTTC. Amino acid sequence: CADDLGEETQYF.

J is TRBJ1-1 and V is TRBV7-3, with 11 positions matching TRBD1. Germline trimming cut 5 bases from V and 0 bases from J; bases unmatched to any gene: 14. CDR3 length equals 19 residues. Germline lookup yields CDR1 SGHTA and CDR2 FQGTGA. The CDR3 bases are TGTGCCAGCAGCCCCGCCGGATCCGGGACAGGGGGGCTGAACACTGAAGCTTTCTTT. It specifies CASSPAGSGTGGLNTEAFF.

V and J are TRBV5-6 and TRBJ1-4; 7 nucleotides match TRBD1. Trimming removed 2 bases from V and 2 bases from J; junction bases left unmatched: 0. Looked up from germline, CDR1 is SGHDT and CDR2 is YYEEEE. There are 14 residues in the CDR3. CDR3 amino acids: CASSLQGTNEKLFF. The CDR3 nucleotides are TGTGCCAGCAGCTTACAGGGGACTAATGAAAAACTGTTTTTT.

The chain combines TRBV7-9 with TRBJ2-5, with 8 bases that match TRBD2. Germline loops: CDR1 SEHNR, CDR2 FQNEAQ (reference sequence). The V and J ends lost 1 base and 4 bases, in that order; junction bases with no gene match: 8. The CDR3 totals 16 residues. The CDR3 sequence is CASSLDGRGARETQYF. The CDR3 DNA is TGTGCCAGCAGCTTAGATGGGCGGGGGGCCCGAGAGACCCAGTACTTC.

The chain joins TRBV3-1 (or the pseudogene TRBV3-2) to TRBJ1-6; 7 positions match TRBD1. Per germline, CDR1 LGHDT and CDR2 YNNKEL (reference sequence). The V and J ends lost 6 bases and 6 bases, in that order; junction bases with no gene match: 14. The CDR3 spans 17 residues. This CDR3 reads CASRFWTEGGRNSPLHF. CDR3 nucleotides: TGTGCCAGCAGGTTCTGGACAGAAGGGGGCCGTAATTCACCCCTCCACTTT.

This clone was detected once. This chain connects TRBV5-4 to TRBJ2-7; 7 bases match TRBD1. The CDR3 has 12 amino acids. Germline V gene data show CDR1 as SGHNT and CDR2 as YYREEE (reference sequence). Germline trimming cut 4 bases from V and 6 bases from J; bases unmatched to any gene: 4. The CDR3 region is CASSRNRGEQYF. The CDR3 nucleotides are TGTGCCAGCAGCAGAAACAGGGGCGAGCAGTACTTC.

This clone has a handful of counts. This rearrangement joins TRBV2 to TRBJ2-1; 9 bases line up with TRBD2. CDR1 is SNHLY, CDR2 FYNNEI, per germline. The ends lost 7 bases at V and 6 bases at J; junction bases unmatched: 13. CDR3 size: 16 residues. CDR3: CASTRAPSGGRNEQFF. DNA of the CDR3: TGTGCCAGCACTAGAGCCCCCAGCGGGGGGCGCAATGAGCAGTTCTTC.

The V call is TRBV12-2, the J call TRBJ2-5; the DNA was not used to check the table's D call, TRBD2. TRBV12-2 is marked as a pseudogene. The CDR3 spans 15 residues. CDR3 amino acids: CASRLAYTSRETQYF. CDR3 in DNA: TGTGCAAGTCGCTTAGCCTATACTAGCAGGGAGACCCAGTACTTC.

The chain carries TRBV29-1 and TRBJ1-6, with 8 bases that match TRBD1. The J segment lost 9 bases and the V segment lost 5 bases, leaving 6 bases of the junction unmatched. Germline V lookup: CDR1 SQVTM, CDR2 ANQGSEA. This CDR3 spans 13 amino acids. CDR3 in amino acids: CSVRTGSGSPLHF. In nucleotides, the CDR3 is TGCAGCGTTCGGACAGGGAGCGGTTCACCCCTCCACTTT.

This clone was counted a single time. This sequence joins TRBV30 and TRBJ2-3, with D possibly being TRBD2 (6 bases). The CDR3 length is 12 residues. Germline values: CDR1 GTSNPN, CDR2 SVGIG (reference sequence). Trimming removed 4 bases from V and 4 bases from J, with 9 bases in between. The CDR3 region is CAWNRGADTQYF. The CDR3 DNA reads TGTGCCTGGAACCGCGGGGCAGATACGCAGTATTTT.

This clone has a single count. CDR3 in DNA: TGTGCCACCAGTGAATCGACAGGGAAGGCCGGGGAGCTGTTTTTT. Residues: CATSESTGKAGELFF. The J gene is TRBJ2-2, the V gene TRBV24-1; 7 bases match TRBD1. This CDR3 region has 15 residues. Per the germline V gene, CDR1 is KGHDR and CDR2 is SFDVKD. Unmatched junction bases numbered 7, after V lost 4 bases and J lost 6 bases.

The chain carries TRBV7-9 and TRBJ2-3, with 12 bases fitting TRBD2. The CDR3 consists of 17 residues. The V gene end was trimmed by 1 base and the J gene end by 4 bases; junction bases not matched to a gene: 6. Germline V gene data show CDR1 as SEHNR and CDR2 as FQNEAQ (reference sequence). The CDR3 sequence: CASSLEILAGGPDTQYF. CDR3 sequence (DNA): TGTGCCAGCAGCTTAGAGATACTAGCGGGGGGCCCAGATACGCAGTATTTT.

The chain combines TRBV5-6 with TRBJ2-7; possibly TRBD1 for D (5 bases). This CDR3 spans 14 amino acids. Trimming pared 3 bases from V and 6 bases from J, leaving 16 bases between. The V gene's germline CDR1 is SGHDT and CDR2 YYEEEE. DNA of the CDR3: TGTGCCAGCAGCTCGGCTCGGGCAGGGTTCGAGCAGTACTTC. As protein: CASSSARAGFEQYF.

This clone came up once. The chain joins TRBV25-1 to TRBJ1-4; 8 bases line up with TRBD1. Germline CDR1 is MGHDK and CDR2 is SYGVNS. Germline trimming cut 8 bases from V and 2 bases from J; bases unmatched to any gene: 4. CDR3 size: 14 residues. This chain's CDR3 is CASWTGQTNEKLFF. Here the CDR3 DNA reads TGTGCCAGCTGGACAGGGCAGACTAATGAAAAACTGTTTTTT.

V is TRBV28 and J is TRBJ1-2; D gene uncertain. Germline V gene data show CDR1 as MDHEN and CDR2 as SYDVKM. The CDR3 has 11 residues. CDR3 in amino acids: CAVEINYGYTF. In nucleotides, the CDR3 is TGTGCAGTTGAGATTAACTATGGCTACACCTTC.

The genes are TRBV5-4 and TRBJ2-3, with TRBD2 as a possible D gene (5 bases). Germline CDR1 SGHNT, CDR2 YYREEE (reference sequence). Between the trimmed V and J ends, which lost 4 bases and 1 base, there was a span of 13 bases. The CDR3 totals 15 residues. DNA for the CDR3: TGTGCCAGCAGCCCGGCCGGGCGGGGCACAGATACGCAGTATTTT. Translation gives CASSPAGRGTDTQYF.

The chain has TRBV5-1 and TRBJ2-1, with 9 bases fitting TRBD2. V lost 3 bases and J lost 0; bases outside the gene matches: 16. The CDR3 length is 20 residues. Germline V gene sequence: CDR1 SGHRS, CDR2 YFSETQ. DNA of the CDR3: TGCGCCAGCAGCTCCCGACCTCTAGCGGGGACCGTCAGCTCCTACAATGAGCAGTTCTTC. It yields the protein CASSSRPLAGTVSSYNEQFF.

V and J are TRBV5-1 and TRBJ2-1; TRBD2 matches 12 bases. The CDR3 sequence is 15 residues long. From germline, CDR1 is SGHRS and CDR2 YFSETQ. V gave up 5 bases and J gave up 8 bases; unmatched junction bases: 8. CDR3 loop: CASRLTSGGRDEQFF. As DNA, the CDR3 is TGCGCCAGCAGGCTAACTAGCGGGGGGCGGGATGAGCAGTTCTTC.

This chain joins TRBV7-3 and TRBJ2-7; TRBD2 matches 9 bases. Germline lookup yields CDR1 SGHTA and CDR2 FQGTGA. Unmatched junction bases numbered 8, after V lost 5 bases and J lost 3 bases. This CDR3 has 15 residues. The CDR3 DNA follows: TGTGCCAGCAGCCGGAGCGGGGGGCGCGACTACGAGCAGTACTTC. Translated: CASSRSGGRDYEQYF.

V is TRBV6-6 and J is TRBJ2-3; TRBD2 agrees at 7 bases. From germline, CDR1 is MNHNY and CDR2 SVGAGI (reference sequence). The CDR3 spans 14 residues. V lost 7 bases, J lost 4 bases, and 8 bases stayed unmatched. CDR3 amino acids: CASMERGMADTQYF. CDR3 bases: TGTGCCAGCATGGAGCGGGGTATGGCAGATACGCAGTATTTT.

This chain connects TRBV10-3 to TRBJ1-5; 11 bases align to TRBD1. CDR1 and CDR2 (germline): ENHRY, SYGVKD. This CDR3 has 13 amino acids. With V trimmed by 10 bases and J by 8 bases, 7 bases remained unmatched. CDR3 in DNA: TGTGCCACCGGACAGGGGGCCAGGGAGCCCCAGCATTTT. It translates to CATGQGAREPQHF.

This rearrangement joins TRBV28 to TRBJ2-1; TRBD1 matches at 9 bases. V lost 5 bases, J lost 2 bases, and 4 bases stayed unmatched. CDR1 is MDHEN, CDR2 SYDVKM, per germline. The CDR3 spans 15 residues. The CDR3 is CASSPGQGPYNEQFF. The CDR3 DNA sequence: TGTGCCAGCAGTCCGGGACAGGGACCCTACAATGAGCAGTTCTTC.

This clone was detected a few times. This rearrangement joins TRBV6-6 to TRBJ1-6; TRBD1 aligns across 11 bases. The V gene end was trimmed by 0 bases and the J gene end by 14 bases; junction bases not matched to a gene: 9. CDR1 MNHNY and CDR2 SVGAGI come from the germline V gene (reference sequence). The CDR3 is 16 residues long. CDR3 DNA: TGTGCCAGCAGTTACTCCCGGGACAGGGGGAATAGGGCCCTCCACTTT. Its translation is CASSYSRDRGNRALHF.